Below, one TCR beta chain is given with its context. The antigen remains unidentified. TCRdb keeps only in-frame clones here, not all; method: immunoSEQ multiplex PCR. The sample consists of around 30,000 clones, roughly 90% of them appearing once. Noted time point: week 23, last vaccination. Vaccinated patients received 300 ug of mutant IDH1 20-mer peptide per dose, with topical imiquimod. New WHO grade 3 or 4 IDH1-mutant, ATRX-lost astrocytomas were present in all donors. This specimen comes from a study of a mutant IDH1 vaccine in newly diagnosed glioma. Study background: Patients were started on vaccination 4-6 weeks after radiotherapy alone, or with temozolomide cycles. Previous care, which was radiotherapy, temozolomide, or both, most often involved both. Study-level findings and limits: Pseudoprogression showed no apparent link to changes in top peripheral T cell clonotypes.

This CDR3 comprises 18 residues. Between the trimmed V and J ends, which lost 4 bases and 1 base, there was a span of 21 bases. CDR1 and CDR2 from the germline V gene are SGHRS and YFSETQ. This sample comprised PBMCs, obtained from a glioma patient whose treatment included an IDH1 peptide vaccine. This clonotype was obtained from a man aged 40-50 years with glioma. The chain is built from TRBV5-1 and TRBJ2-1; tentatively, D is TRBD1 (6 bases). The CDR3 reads CASSIRDKGSRSYNEQFF. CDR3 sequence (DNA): TGCGCCAGCAGCATCCGGGACAAGGGATCTAGGTCCTACAATGAGCAGTTCTTC.